This T cell receptor (beta chain) was found in a study of T cells in Graves' hyperthyroidism and ophthalmopathy. There are 13 residues in the CDR3. Germline-derived CDR1 and CDR2 are SQVTM and ANQGSEA. V was clipped by 6 bases and J by 5 bases, with 13 bases between them. Note on this clonotype: What it binds is unknown.

Regions amplified from RNA transcripts were the TCR beta CDR3 regions. The primer set for the first-round RT-PCR of the TCR CDR3 was HTBI. TCRdb itself ran the multiplex PCR reads through MiXCR, one entry per CDR3 protein. This sample has hundreds of thousands of distinct CDR3 sequences; 45% occur once, and the top ten carry under 8%. Study conclusions and caveats: Most thyroid-expanded clonotypes above 0.001 were also found in blood. Ophthalmopathy was predicted by the model a median of roughly 6.6 months ahead of onset.

The sequence derives from an adult man with Graves' disease, either hyperthyroidism or ophthalmopathy (not recorded which). The V gene is TRBV29-1, the J gene TRBJ1-4; no clear D. Input material: peripheral blood or thyroid tissue (not recorded which). The CDR3 nucleotides are TGCAGCGTACGCGACGGCGCAAATGAAAAACTGTTTTTT. Translated: CSVRDGANEKLFF. Based on the CDR3 plus reference TRBV29-1 and TRBJ1-4, the full variable domain is SAVISQKPSRDICQRGTSLTIQCQVDSQVTMMFWYRQQPGQSLTLIATANQGSEATYESGFVIDKFPISRPNLTFSTLTVSNMSPEDSSIYLCSVRDGANEKLFFGSGTQLSVL.